Reported below is one T cell receptor beta chain. The study isolated at least 6.5 million PBMCs from each sample. This entry is derived from a study of blood T cells in healthy people across ages. Study details: T cells yielded about one barcoded beta molecule per two cells through template switching.

The V gene lost 4 bases and the J gene lost 4 bases, with 13 bases spanning the gap. The CDR3 is 14 amino acids. Per germline, CDR1 LGHNA and CDR2 YNFKEQ. The authors ran a second PCR of about 7 to 11 cycles using a sample-barcoded 5' primer and a J-beta primer mix. Every cDNA molecule bore a tag from a template-switch adaptor containing 12 random nucleotides. TCRdb analysed the 5' RACE reads with MiXCR anew, one entry per CDR3 protein. This table holds about 680,000 distinct CDR3 sequences, more than 40% found once. The TCR sequence derives from a woman in her fifties or sixties in good health. The J gene is TRBJ1-1, the V gene TRBV4-2; weak D call: TRBD1 (5 bases). The source material was blood. CDR3 amino acids: CASSLQVGGTEAFF. CDR3 in DNA: TGTGCCAGCAGCCTCCAGGTGGGGGGCACTGAAGCTTTCTTT.